This T cell receptor beta chain was identified during a study of T cells in women clearing cervical HPV infection. The overall study: Case blood was drawn a median approximately 150 days after lesion detection. HLA type stays a possible confounder, typing being limited.

Concerning this clone itself: The antigen is not known. The read falls 3 residues short of the CDR3 end, and the missing part is taken from the germline J gene.

Points from the study as a whole: Richness differences could reflect unmeasured T-cell content per sample. TRBV6-7 abundance was lower in cases than controls (around 0.1% versus 0.15%).

Profiling relied on immunoSEQ multiplex PCR, and the TCRdb table lists in-frame clones only, not all of them. The sample features some 46,000 clones, with roughly 36% in its top ten. The CDR3 length is 14 residues. V lost 0 bases to trimming and J lost 5 bases, with 11 bases between them. The germline CDR1 and CDR2 sequences are SGHDT and YYEEEE. This sequence originates from a woman between 18 and 70 years old with a cervical HPV16 infection that either progressed to CIN3+ or cleared (not recorded which). The sequencing input was blood buffy coat. The chain links TRBV5-6 to TRBJ2-5; a possible D gene is TRBD2 (5 bases). The sequenced part of the CDR3 DNA is TGTGCCAGCAGCTTGGGGCTAGCTTGGGAGACC. It is translated as CASSLGLAWET. The full CDR3 sequence reads CASSLGLAWETQYF.